This T cell receptor beta chain emerged from a study of shared clonotypes between healthy human individuals. Method: immunoSEQ multiplex PCR; TCRdb's copy keeps in-frame clones and lacks some. The profile shows over 2 million clones, about nine tenths of them singletons. Splitting the CD4+ cells yielded a CD45RA+ naive subset and a CD45RA-negative memory subset. This CDR3 comprises 16 residues. Germline CDR1 SNHLY, CDR2 FYNNEI. V shed 7 bases, J shed 2 bases, and the junction held 9 bases outside the gene matches. Study outcomes and limitations: Several donors showed sharing of approximately 5% of naive CD4 clonotypes.

In the case of this clone: Its antigen is not identified.

The receptor was derived from a man aged 18 to 30 in good health. Some clones in this sample may be carry-over from other donors' samples. The chain uses TRBV2 and TRBJ2-3, with 10 bases identical to TRBD2. The sample comprised naive CD4+ T cells from PBMCs. The subset is: CD45RA+ positively selected. DNA of the CDR3: TGTGCCAGCAAACCCTGGACTAGCGGATTCACAGATACGCAGTATTTT. Translating gives CASKPWTSGFTDTQYF.